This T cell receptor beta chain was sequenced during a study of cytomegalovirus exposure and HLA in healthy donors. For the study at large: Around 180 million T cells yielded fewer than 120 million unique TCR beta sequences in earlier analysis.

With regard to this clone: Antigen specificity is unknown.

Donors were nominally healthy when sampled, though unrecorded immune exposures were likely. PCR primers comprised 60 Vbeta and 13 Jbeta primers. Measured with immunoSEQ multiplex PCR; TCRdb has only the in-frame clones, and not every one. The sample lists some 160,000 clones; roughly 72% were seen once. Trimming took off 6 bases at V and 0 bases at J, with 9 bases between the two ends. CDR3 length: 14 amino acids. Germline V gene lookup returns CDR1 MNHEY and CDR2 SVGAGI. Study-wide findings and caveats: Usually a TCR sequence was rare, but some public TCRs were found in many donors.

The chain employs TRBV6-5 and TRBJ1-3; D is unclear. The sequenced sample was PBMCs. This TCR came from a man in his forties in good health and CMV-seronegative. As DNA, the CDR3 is TGTGCCAGCAGAATACTTAGCTCTGGAAACACCATATATTTT. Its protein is CASRILSSGNTIYF.